The source of this TCR beta chain is a study of tissue T cells after allogeneic stem cell transplantation. Study as a whole: Several unmodified and three CD34-selected T-cell-depleted grafts went to graft-versus-host disease patients.

V shed 4 bases, J shed 1 base, and the junction held 2 bases outside the gene matches. This CDR3 region has 14 residues. Profiled with immunoSEQ multiplex PCR; TCRdb holds only in-frame clones, not every one. The data show approximately 45,000 clones, roughly 92% seen once. The chain has TRBV5-3 and TRBJ2-7; TRBD1 aligns across 10 bases. TRBV5-3 falls under the ORF class, with uncertain function. This sample comprised blood, obtained before transplantation. The clonotype was recovered from a woman aged 40-69 years who later had graft-versus-host disease after an allogeneic stem cell transplant. CDR3 sequence: CARSAGQGSYEQYF. CDR3 nucleotides: TGTGCCAGAAGCGCGGGACAGGGGTCCTACGAGCAGTACTTC.